One and the same sample provided the 30 T cell receptor beta chains below, sequenced in a study of T cell changes during pregnancy in multiple sclerosis. Sequenced by immunoSEQ multiplex PCR; TCRdb stores in-frame clones only, minus some. The sample records about 77,000 clones, 93% being singletons. This specimen was peripheral blood, taken after pregnancy. The source of these receptors is a female donor in good health, enrolled as a control in a pregnancy study.

V is TRBV7-2 and J is TRBJ2-7, with 9 bases that match TRBD1. The J segment lost 0 bases and the V segment lost 1 base, leaving 7 bases of the junction unmatched. The germline V gene encodes CDR1 SGHTA and CDR2 FQGNSA. CDR3 length: 17 residues. The CDR3 protein is CASSLGTGEKSSYEQYF. Written as DNA, the CDR3 is TGTGCCAGCAGCTTAGGGACAGGGGAAAAAAGCTCCTACGAGCAGTACTTC.

The chain joins TRBV30 to TRBJ2-4; D may be TRBD2 (6 bases). Looked up from germline, CDR1 is GTSNPN and CDR2 is SVGIG (reference sequence). Trimming took 4 bases from V and 4 from J, leaving 17 bases between them. This CDR3 has 15 amino acids. CDR3 DNA: TGTGCCTGGAACCCACTGCCCGGGACTAAAAACATTCAGTACTTC. Translated: CAWNPLPGTKNIQYF.

The chain recombines TRBV28 with TRBJ2-3; D is perhaps TRBD2 (6 bases). Germline assignment: CDR1 MDHEN and CDR2 SYDVKM. Trimming removed 8 bases from V and 6 bases from J, with 12 bases in between. The CDR3 runs 12 residues. The CDR3 DNA reads TGTGCCAGCTCGGGAGTCGGGGATACGCAGTATTTT. Protein product: CASSGVGDTQYF.

The genes are TRBV6-5 and TRBJ1-4, with 8 bases lining up with TRBD1. The length of the CDR3 is 13 residues. In germline, CDR1 is MNHEY, CDR2 SVGAGI. V dropped 6 bases and J dropped 10; count of bases not matched to a gene: 7. The CDR3 sequence: CASSPDRGGKLFF. The DNA for the CDR3 is TGTGCCAGCAGCCCCGACAGGGGAGGAAAACTGTTTTTT.

The chain uses TRBV4-3 and TRBJ2-7, with 10 bases lining up with TRBD1. CDR3 length equals 15 residues. Germline V gives CDR1 LGHNA, CDR2 YSLEER. J gave up 3 bases and V 4 bases, and 6 bases lay outside the gene matches. The CDR3 nucleotides read TGCGCCAGCAGCCTCCTGACAGGGGGCGGCTACGAGCAGTACTTC. This gives the protein CASSLLTGGGYEQYF.

The rearrangement links TRBV10-3 to TRBJ1-1, with TRBD1 as a possible D gene (5 bases). The CDR3 loop spans 13 amino acids. CDR1 and CDR2 from the germline V gene are ENHRY and SYGVKD. Trimming pared 6 bases from V and 10 bases from J, leaving 18 bases between. The CDR3 is CAISPDQGVLAFF. The DNA of the CDR3 is TGTGCCATCAGCCCTGACCAGGGTGTTTTAGCTTTCTTT.

The chain carries TRBV21-1 and TRBJ2-4; the table's D call, TRBD1, was not checked against the DNA. TRBV21-1 is noted as a pseudogene. The CDR3 consists of 20 residues. The CDR3 region is CASSTKICSGTPLAKNIQYF. The CDR3, as DNA: TGTGCCAGCAGCACCAAGATATGTTCCGGGACACCCCTAGCCAAAAACATTCAGTACTTC.

This chain uses TRBV6-6 with TRBJ1-4; D may be TRBD1 (6 bases). In germline, CDR1 is MNHNY, CDR2 SVGAGI (reference sequence). The CDR3 is 14 amino acids. Trimming removed 2 bases from V and 8 bases from J, with 12 bases in between. The CDR3 coding sequence is TGTGCCAGCAGTTACGCGGGGGCAGGGGAAAAACTGTTTTTT. This encodes CASSYAGAGEKLFF.

As to this clone: The same CDR3 also results from other DNA sequences found in this sample. The J gene is TRBJ2-3, the V gene TRBV7-2, with 10 bases matching TRBD2. The CDR3 extends over 16 amino acids. V gave up 4 bases and J gave up 3 bases; unmatched junction bases: 7. In germline, CDR1 is SGHTA, CDR2 FQGNSA. The CDR3 coding sequence is TGTGCCAGCAGCTCTACTAGCGGGACCGGTACAGATACGCAGTATTTT. Its protein product is CASSSTSGTGTDTQYF.

The chain couples TRBV15 to TRBJ2-5, with 7 bases fitting TRBD1. CDR1 is LNHNV and CDR2 is YYDKDF in the germline V gene (reference sequence). The ends lost 3 bases at V and 1 base at J; junction bases unmatched: 8. This CDR3 is 16 amino acids long. The CDR3 DNA is TGTGCCACCAGCAGGAAGAAGGGGGCAGTCCAAGAGACCCAGTACTTC. Residues: CATSRKKGAVQETQYF.

This chain joins TRBV28 and TRBJ2-7, with a possible D match to TRBD2 (5 bases). The CDR3 has 13 amino acids. V lost 8 bases and J 3 bases, leaving 14 bases between the germline ends. CDR1 and CDR2 (germline): MDHEN, SYDVKM. This CDR3 is CASVDSEIYEQYF. The CDR3 coding sequence is TGTGCCAGCGTGGACTCCGAAATCTACGAGCAGTACTTC.

V and J are TRBV27 and TRBJ2-7; 10 positions agree with TRBD1. The CDR3 covers 17 residues. Germline CDR1 reads MNHEY; CDR2 reads SMNVEV (reference sequence). J was trimmed by 4 bases and V by 6 bases; bases with no gene match: 15. CDR3 residues: CASSPLVGTGAEYEQYF. The CDR3 DNA reads TGTGCCAGCAGCCCCCTCGTCGGGACAGGGGCAGAATACGAGCAGTACTTC.

The rearrangement joins TRBV7-8 to TRBJ2-3, with 11 bases matching TRBD2. The CDR3 loop spans 17 amino acids. The germline V gene encodes CDR1 SGHVS and CDR2 FQNEAQ. V shed 9 bases and J 2 bases; nucleotides not matched to a gene: 13. The CDR3 coding sequence is TGTGCCAGTAGTCTAGGCCGACTAGCGGGAAACACAGATACGCAGTATTTT. Protein product: CASSLGRLAGNTDTQYF. The full variable domain, rest sourced from reference TRBV7-8 and TRBJ2-3, is GAGVSQSPRYKVAKRGQDVALRCDPISGHVSLFWYQQALGQGPEFLTYFQNEAQLDKSGLPSDRFFAERPEGSVSTLKIQRTQQEDSAVYLCASSLGRLAGNTDTQYFGPGTRLTVL.

This clone has just one count. The chain is built from TRBV7-9 and TRBJ2-5, with a possible D match to TRBD2 (6 bases). Deletions cut 1 base from V and 4 bases from J, with 13 bases between. Germline-derived CDR1 and CDR2 are SEHNR and FQNEAQ (reference sequence). The CDR3 runs to 15 residues. The CDR3 sequence is CASSLGSGGVETQYF. CDR3 bases: TGTGCCAGCAGCTTAGGTTCGGGCGGGGTAGAGACCCAGTACTTC.

The chain has TRBV4-1 and TRBJ1-1; 7 positions match TRBD1. The CDR3 consists of 15 residues. Germline CDR1 reads MGHRA; CDR2 reads YSYEKL. The ends lost 4 bases at V and 10 bases at J; junction bases unmatched: 15. The chain's CDR3 is CASSLSGTASGVAFF. As DNA, the CDR3 is TGCGCCAGCAGCCTATCCGGGACAGCGTCTGGGGTAGCTTTCTTT.

This chain links TRBV4-3 with TRBJ2-5; TRBD1 matches 10 bases. Germline loops: CDR1 LGHNA, CDR2 YSLEER. This CDR3 contains 16 residues. Trimming took 4 bases from V and 5 from J; bases not matched to a gene: 10. CDR3 loop: CASSLRTGGMGETQYF. CDR3 in DNA: TGCGCCAGCAGCCTTCGGACAGGGGGAATGGGGGAGACCCAGTACTTC.

This sequence joins TRBV7-3 and TRBJ2-1; D is possibly TRBD1 (6 bases). CDR3 size: 11 residues. V was clipped by 5 bases and J by 10 bases, with 9 bases between them. Looked up from germline, CDR1 is SGHTA and CDR2 is FQGTGA. CDR3 bases: TGTGCCAGCAGCCCTGGGGGCGAGCAGTTCTTC. Protein: CASSPGGEQFF.

The V and J genes are TRBV28 and TRBJ1-1; possible D gene TRBD1, 5 bases. Germline loops: CDR1 MDHEN, CDR2 SYDVKM. Trimming cost V 3 bases and J 1 base, with 12 bases left between them. There are 15 residues in the CDR3. CDR3 sequence (DNA): TGTGCCAGCAGTTTGACCGACAGACCGAACACTGAAGCTTTCTTT. This sequence encodes CASSLTDRPNTEAFF.

V and J are TRBV19 and TRBJ2-5; TRBD2 aligns across 9 bases. Germline CDR1 is LNHDA and CDR2 is SQIVND (reference sequence). The V gene end was trimmed by 2 bases and the J gene end by 14 bases; junction bases not matched to a gene: 6. This CDR3 contains 12 residues. CDR3 residues: CASSISGGGVYF. The CDR3 DNA follows: TGTGCCAGTAGTATAAGTGGCGGGGGGGTCTACTTC.

The chain has TRBV28 and TRBJ2-5; no reliable D call. Trimming took 8 bases from V and 2 from J, leaving 12 bases between them. Germline V gene sequence: CDR1 MDHEN, CDR2 SYDVKM. There are 13 residues in the CDR3. The CDR3 sequence is CASRSEVQETQYF. CDR3 coding DNA: TGTGCCAGCCGGTCAGAGGTTCAAGAGACCCAGTACTTC. The full variable domain, its missing parts supplied by reference TRBV28 and TRBJ2-5, is DVKVTQSSRYLVKRTGEKVFLECVQDMDHENMFWYRQDPGLGLRLIYFSYDVKMKEKGDIPEGYSVSREKKERFSLILESASTNQTSMYLCASRSEVQETQYFGPGTRLLVL.

The chain carries TRBV5-1 and TRBJ1-5; D unresolved. This CDR3 contains 13 residues. Looked up from germline, CDR1 is SGHRS and CDR2 is YFSETQ. V lost 0 bases and J lost 6, with 7 bases in between. This chain's CDR3 is CASSLEGSQPQHF. The CDR3 nucleotides read TGCGCCAGCAGCTTGGAAGGGAGTCAGCCCCAGCATTTT.

The V and J genes are TRBV30 and TRBJ2-5, with 8 bases aligning to TRBD1. Per germline, CDR1 GTSNPN and CDR2 SVGIG (reference sequence). V was pared by 1 base and J by 5 bases, with 3 bases of the junction left unmatched. This CDR3 has 13 amino acids. The CDR3 DNA reads as TGTGCCTGGAGTGGAACAGGGGGGGAGACCCAGTACTTC. This sequence encodes CAWSGTGGETQYF. The entire variable domain, with the rest obtained from reference TRBV30 and TRBJ2-5, is as follows: SQTIHQWPATLVQPVGSPLSLECTVEGTSNPNLYWYRQAAGRGLQLLFYSVGIGQISSEVPQNLSASRPQDRQFILSSKKLLLSDSGFYLCAWSGTGGETQYFGPGTRLLVL.

The V gene is TRBV7-9, the J gene TRBJ2-2; possible D gene TRBD2, 5 bases. V dropped 5 bases and J dropped 1 base, with 17 bases sitting between them. This CDR3 has 17 residues. Per germline, CDR1 SEHNR and CDR2 FQNEAQ (reference sequence). The DNA of the CDR3 is TGTGCCAGCAGCCAAGGACTCGCACGGGGGAACACCGGGGAGCTGTTTTTT. Amino acids: CASSQGLARGNTGELFF.

V usage is TRBV2 and J usage is TRBJ2-5; a possible D gene is TRBD2 (7 bases). Trimming cost V 10 bases and J 2 bases, with 14 bases left between them. The length of the CDR3 is 13 residues. Germline CDR1 reads SNHLY; CDR2 reads FYNNEI. CDR3 sequence (DNA): TGTGCCAAAGGGGGGGGGAATCAAGAGACCCAGTACTTC. Its translation: CAKGGGNQETQYF.

The J gene is TRBJ2-5, the V gene TRBV7-3; D may be TRBD1 (5 bases). Germline loops: CDR1 SGHTA, CDR2 FQGTGA. The CDR3 runs 14 residues. Deletions cut 5 bases from V and 5 bases from J, with 15 bases between. The CDR3 protein is CASSPSGPRETQYF. Here the CDR3 DNA reads TGTGCCAGCAGCCCCTCAGGGCCGCGCGAGACCCAGTACTTC. Looking up the rest from reference TRBV7-3 and TRBJ2-5 gives the full variable domain: GAGVSQTPSNKVTEKGKYVELRCDPISGHTALYWYRQSLGQGPEFLIYFQGTGAADDSGLPNDRFFAVRPEGSVSTLKIQRTERGDSAVYLCASSPSGPRETQYFGPGTRLLVL.

This chain joins TRBV2 and TRBJ2-5, with D tentatively TRBD2 (5 bases). The germline V gene has CDR1 SNHLY and CDR2 FYNNEI. The V end lost 6 bases, the J end lost 1 base, and 9 bases lay between the germline ends. The CDR3 sequence is 13 residues long. CDR3 region: CASRRERQETQYF. The CDR3 nucleotides read TGTGCCAGCAGAAGGGAGCGCCAAGAGACCCAGTACTTC.

The rearrangement joins TRBV30 to TRBJ2-2; TRBD1 is a possible D gene (6 bases). Germline V gene sequence: CDR1 GTSNPN, CDR2 SVGIG (reference sequence). The CDR3 has 12 amino acids. Deletions cut 8 bases from V and 1 base from J, with 8 bases between. The CDR3: CARGQNTGELFF. The DNA of the CDR3 is TGTGCCAGGGGACAGAACACCGGGGAGCTGTTTTTT. Full variable domain (remainder filled in from reference TRBV30 and TRBJ2-2): SQTIHQWPATLVQPVGSPLSLECTVEGTSNPNLYWYRQAAGRGLQLLFYSVGIGQISSEVPQNLSASRPQDRQFILSSKKLLLSDSGFYLCARGQNTGELFFGEGSRLTVL.

The J gene is TRBJ2-7, the V gene TRBV9; TRBD1 agrees at 11 bases. The length of the CDR3 is 16 residues. With 3 bases clipped from V and 6 bases from J, the junction kept 11 bases outside the gene matches. Germline V gives CDR1 SGDLS, CDR2 YYNGEE. The CDR3 loop is CASSEGPDRGPFEQYF. The CDR3 nucleotides are TGTGCCAGCAGCGAGGGCCCGGACAGGGGGCCCTTCGAGCAGTACTTC.

This chain joins TRBV6-4 and TRBJ2-3; 10 bases align to TRBD2. Trimming took 6 bases from V and 6 from J; bases not matched to a gene: 9. The germline V gene has CDR1 MRHNA and CDR2 SNTAGT. CDR3 length equals 15 residues. This CDR3 reads CASSPYGLAEDTQYF. The CDR3 DNA sequence: TGTGCCAGCAGCCCTTACGGACTAGCGGAGGATACGCAGTATTTT.

The chain couples TRBV6-5 to TRBJ2-1; TRBD1 is a possible D gene (5 bases). The CDR3 spans 14 residues. Germline V gene sequence: CDR1 MNHEY, CDR2 SVGAGI. Trimming took off 0 bases at V and 5 bases at J, with 8 bases between the two ends. CDR3 protein: CASSYSGRDNEQFF. The CDR3 coding sequence is TGTGCCAGCAGTTACTCTGGCAGGGACAATGAGCAGTTCTTC.